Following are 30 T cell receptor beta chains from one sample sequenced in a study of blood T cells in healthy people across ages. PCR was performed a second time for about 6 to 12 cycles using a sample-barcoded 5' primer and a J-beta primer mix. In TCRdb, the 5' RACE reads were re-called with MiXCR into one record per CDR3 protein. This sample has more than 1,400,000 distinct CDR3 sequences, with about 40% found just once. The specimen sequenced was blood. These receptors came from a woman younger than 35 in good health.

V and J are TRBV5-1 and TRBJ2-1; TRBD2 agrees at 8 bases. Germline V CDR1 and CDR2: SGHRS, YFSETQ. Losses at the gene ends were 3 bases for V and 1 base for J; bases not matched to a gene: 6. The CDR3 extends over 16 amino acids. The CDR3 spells CASSWGERESYNEQFF. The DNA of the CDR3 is TGCGCCAGCAGCTGGGGAGAGCGGGAGTCCTACAATGAGCAGTTCTTC.

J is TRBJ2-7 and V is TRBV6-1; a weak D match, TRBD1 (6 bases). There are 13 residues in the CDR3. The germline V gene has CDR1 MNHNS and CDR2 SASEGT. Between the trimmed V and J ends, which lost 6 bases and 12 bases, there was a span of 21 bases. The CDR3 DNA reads TGTGCCAGCAGGGACAGCGGTACAAGCGATTGGTACTTC. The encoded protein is CASRDSGTSDWYF.

CDR3 region: CASSLVTGGGRAFEQFF. The CDR3 DNA follows: TGTGCCAGCAGCTTAGTTACTGGCGGCGGGAGGGCCTTTGAGCAGTTCTTC. The J gene is TRBJ2-1, the V gene TRBV11-2; 9 nucleotides match TRBD2. V trimming: 1 base; J trimming: 9 bases; junction bases outside the gene matches: 13. Per germline, CDR1 SGHAT and CDR2 FQNNGV. The CDR3 runs to 17 residues.

CDR3 bases: TGTGCCAGCAGCCACACGACACTGTCCTACGAGCAGTACTTC. As protein: CASSHTTLSYEQYF. The chain employs TRBV14 and TRBJ2-7; no definite D call. The CDR3 loop spans 14 amino acids. CDR1 is SGHDN and CDR2 is FVKESK in the germline V gene. V lost 3 bases and J lost 1, with 10 bases in between.

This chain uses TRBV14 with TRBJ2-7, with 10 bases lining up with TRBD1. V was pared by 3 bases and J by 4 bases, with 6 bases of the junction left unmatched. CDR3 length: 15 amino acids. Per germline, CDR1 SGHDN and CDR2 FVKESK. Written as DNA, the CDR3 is TGTGCCAGCAGCCATTTCGGGACAGGGGAGTACGAGCAGTACTTC. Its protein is CASSHFGTGEYEQYF. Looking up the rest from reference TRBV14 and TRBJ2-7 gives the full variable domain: EAGVTQFPSHSVIEKGQTVTLRCDPISGHDNLYWYRRVMGKEIKFLLHFVKESKQDESGMPNNRFLAERTGGTYSTLKVQPAELEDSGVYFCASSHFGTGEYEQYFGPGTRLTVT.

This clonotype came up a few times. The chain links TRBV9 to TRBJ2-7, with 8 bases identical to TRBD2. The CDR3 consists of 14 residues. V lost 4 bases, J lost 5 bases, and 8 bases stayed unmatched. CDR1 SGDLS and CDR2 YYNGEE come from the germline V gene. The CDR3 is CASSSRERENEQYF. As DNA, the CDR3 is TGTGCCAGCAGCTCTAGGGAGCGGGAGAACGAGCAGTACTTC.

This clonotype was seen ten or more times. The CDR3 protein is CASSPPWGSGGSTDTQYF. The DNA for the CDR3 is TGTGCCAGCAGCCCGCCGTGGGGCAGCGGAGGAAGCACAGATACGCAGTATTTT. The chain is built from TRBV3-1 and TRBJ2-3; TRBD1 or TRBD2 may be the D gene (5 bases each). The CDR3 is 18 residues long. Germline lookup yields CDR1 LGHDT and CDR2 YNNKEL (reference sequence). Trimming took 4 bases from V and 0 from J, leaving 20 bases between them.

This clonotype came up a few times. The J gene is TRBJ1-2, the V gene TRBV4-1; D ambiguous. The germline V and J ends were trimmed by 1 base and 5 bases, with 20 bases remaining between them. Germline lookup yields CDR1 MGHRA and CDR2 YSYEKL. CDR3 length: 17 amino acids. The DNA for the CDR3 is TGCGCCAGCAGCCAAGGGTTGGGCTCACCAGAAAGTTATGGCTACACCTTC. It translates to CASSQGLGSPESYGYTF.

The CDR3 loop reads CASSDRDRGRYGYTF. The CDR3 DNA is TGTGCCAGCAGTGACCGGGACAGGGGGCGATATGGCTACACCTTC. The chain is built from TRBV6-1 and TRBJ1-2; 12 nucleotides agree with TRBD1. CDR3 length: 15 amino acids. Trimming removed 3 bases from V and 5 bases from J; junction bases left unmatched: 4. Germline loops: CDR1 MNHNS, CDR2 SASEGT.

CDR3 nucleotide sequence: TGTGCCAGCACCCTCAGAGGCGCCCTCGGACAGGGGGCTAGCGGGGAGCTGTTTTTT. This codes for CASTLRGALGQGASGELFF. The chain is built from TRBV11-2 and TRBJ2-2, with TRBD1 matching 11 bases. Looked up from germline, CDR1 is SGHAT and CDR2 is FQNNGV. The CDR3 totals 19 residues. The ends lost 7 bases at V and 7 bases at J; junction bases unmatched: 20.

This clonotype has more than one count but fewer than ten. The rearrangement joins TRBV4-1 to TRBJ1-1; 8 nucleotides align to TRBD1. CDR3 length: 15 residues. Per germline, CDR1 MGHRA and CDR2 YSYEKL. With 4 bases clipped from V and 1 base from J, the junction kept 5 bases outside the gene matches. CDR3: CASSRDRTGNTEAFF. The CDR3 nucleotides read TGCGCCAGCAGCCGGGACAGGACAGGGAACACTGAAGCTTTCTTT.

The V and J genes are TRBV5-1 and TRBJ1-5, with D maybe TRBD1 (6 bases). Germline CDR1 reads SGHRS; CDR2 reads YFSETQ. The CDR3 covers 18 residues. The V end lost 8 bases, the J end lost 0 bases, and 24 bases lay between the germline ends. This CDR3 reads CARTPTRGRTYSNQPQHF. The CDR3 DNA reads TGCGCCAGGACACCGACGAGGGGGAGAACTTATAGCAATCAGCCCCAGCATTTT.

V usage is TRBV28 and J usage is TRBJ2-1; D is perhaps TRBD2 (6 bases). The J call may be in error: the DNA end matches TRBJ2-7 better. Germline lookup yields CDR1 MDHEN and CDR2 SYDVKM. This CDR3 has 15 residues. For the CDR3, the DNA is TGTGCCAGCAGTTTCGGTGGGGAGGCTTACAATGAGCAGTACTTC. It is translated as CASSFGGEAYNEQYF.

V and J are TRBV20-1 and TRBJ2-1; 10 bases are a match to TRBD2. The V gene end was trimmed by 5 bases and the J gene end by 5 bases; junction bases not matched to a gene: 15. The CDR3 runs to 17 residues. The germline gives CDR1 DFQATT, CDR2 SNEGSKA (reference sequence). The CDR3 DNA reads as TGCAGTGCTGGCCCCCCTAGCGGGGGCCATGCCCACAATGAGCAGTTCTTC. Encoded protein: CSAGPPSGGHAHNEQFF.

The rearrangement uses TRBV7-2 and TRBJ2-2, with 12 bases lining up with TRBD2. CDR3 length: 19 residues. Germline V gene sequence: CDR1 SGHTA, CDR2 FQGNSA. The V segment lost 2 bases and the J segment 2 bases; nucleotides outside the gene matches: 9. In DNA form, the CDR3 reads TGTGCCAGCAGCTTAATGGGTCCTAGCGGGGGGGCCAACACCGGGGAGCTGTTTTTT. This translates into CASSLMGPSGGANTGELFF.

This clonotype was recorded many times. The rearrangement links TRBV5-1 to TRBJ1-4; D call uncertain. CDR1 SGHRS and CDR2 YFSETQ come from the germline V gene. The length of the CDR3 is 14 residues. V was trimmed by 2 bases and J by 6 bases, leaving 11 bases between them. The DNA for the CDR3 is TGCGCCAGCAGCTTAGGCCGGAGCGATGAAAAACTGTTTTTT. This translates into CASSLGRSDEKLFF.

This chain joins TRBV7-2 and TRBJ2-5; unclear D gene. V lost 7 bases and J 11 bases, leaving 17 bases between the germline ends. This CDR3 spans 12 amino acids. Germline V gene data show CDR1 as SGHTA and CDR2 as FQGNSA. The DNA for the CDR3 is TGTGCCAGCAAACCCCTGGAAGGAGAGCAGTACTTC. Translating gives CASKPLEGEQYF.

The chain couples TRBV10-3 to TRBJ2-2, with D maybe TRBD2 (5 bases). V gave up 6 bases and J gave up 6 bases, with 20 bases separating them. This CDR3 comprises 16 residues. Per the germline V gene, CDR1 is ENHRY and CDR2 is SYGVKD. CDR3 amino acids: CAISGDTNLGAGELFF. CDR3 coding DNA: TGTGCCATCAGCGGTGATACCAATTTGGGAGCCGGGGAGCTGTTTTTT.

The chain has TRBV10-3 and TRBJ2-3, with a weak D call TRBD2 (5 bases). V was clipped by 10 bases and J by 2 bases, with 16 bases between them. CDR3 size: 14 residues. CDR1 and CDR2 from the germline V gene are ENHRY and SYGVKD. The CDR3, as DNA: TGTGCCACCATTAATAGCGACGACACAGATACGCAGTATTTT. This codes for CATINSDDTDTQYF.

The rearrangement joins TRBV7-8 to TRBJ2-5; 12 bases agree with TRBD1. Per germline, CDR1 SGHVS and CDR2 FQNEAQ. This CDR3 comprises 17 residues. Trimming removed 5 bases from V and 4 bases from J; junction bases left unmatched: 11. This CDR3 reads CASSPRDRGRELETQYF. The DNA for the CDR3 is TGTGCCAGCAGCCCACGGGACAGGGGGCGGGAATTAGAGACCCAGTACTTC. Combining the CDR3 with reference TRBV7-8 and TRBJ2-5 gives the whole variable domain GAGVSQSPRYKVAKRGQDVALRCDPISGHVSLFWYQQALGQGPEFLTYFQNEAQLDKSGLPSDRFFAERPEGSVSTLKIQRTQQEDSAVYLCASSPRDRGRELETQYFGPGTRLLVL.

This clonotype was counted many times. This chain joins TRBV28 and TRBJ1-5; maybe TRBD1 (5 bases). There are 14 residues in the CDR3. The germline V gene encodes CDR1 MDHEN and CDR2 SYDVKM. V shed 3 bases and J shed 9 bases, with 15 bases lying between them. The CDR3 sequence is CASSFRDSLRPQHF. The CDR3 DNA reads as TGTGCCAGCAGTTTTCGGGACTCCTTACGGCCCCAGCATTTT.

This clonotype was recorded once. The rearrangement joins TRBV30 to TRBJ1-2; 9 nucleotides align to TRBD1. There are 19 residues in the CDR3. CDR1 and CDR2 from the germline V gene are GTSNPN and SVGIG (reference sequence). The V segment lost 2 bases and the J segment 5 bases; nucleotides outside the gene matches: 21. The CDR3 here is CAWSRSLTGTGLYEYGYTF. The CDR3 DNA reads TGTGCCTGGAGTCGATCGCTCACCGGGACAGGGTTGTACGAATATGGCTACACCTTC.

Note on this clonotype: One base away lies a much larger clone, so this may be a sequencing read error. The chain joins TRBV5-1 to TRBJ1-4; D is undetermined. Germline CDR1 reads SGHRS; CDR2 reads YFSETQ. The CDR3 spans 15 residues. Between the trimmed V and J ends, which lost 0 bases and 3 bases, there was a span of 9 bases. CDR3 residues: CASSLGVMSNEKLFF. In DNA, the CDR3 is TGCGCCAGCAGCTTGGGGGTGATGTCTAATGAAAAACTGTTTTTT.

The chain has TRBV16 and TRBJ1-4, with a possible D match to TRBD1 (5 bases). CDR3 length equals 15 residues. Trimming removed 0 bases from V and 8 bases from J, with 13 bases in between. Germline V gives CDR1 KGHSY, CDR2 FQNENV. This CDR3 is CASSQSGEIGEKLFF. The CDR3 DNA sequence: TGTGCCAGCAGCCAATCGGGGGAAATAGGCGAAAAACTGTTTTTT.

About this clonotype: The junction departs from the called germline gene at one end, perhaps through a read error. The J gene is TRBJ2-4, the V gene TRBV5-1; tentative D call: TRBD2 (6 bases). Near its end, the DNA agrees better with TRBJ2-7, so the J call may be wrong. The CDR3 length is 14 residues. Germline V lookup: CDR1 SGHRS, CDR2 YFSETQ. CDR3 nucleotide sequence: TGTGCCAGCAGTCCCCGGGACTCGACCTACGAGCAGTACTTC. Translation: CASSPRDSTYEQYF.

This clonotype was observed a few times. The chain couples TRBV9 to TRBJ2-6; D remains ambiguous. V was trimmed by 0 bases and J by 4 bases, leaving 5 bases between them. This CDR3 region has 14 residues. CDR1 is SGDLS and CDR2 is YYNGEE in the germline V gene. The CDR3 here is CASSVEAGANVLTF. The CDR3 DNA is TGTGCCAGCAGCGTAGAAGCGGGGGCCAACGTCCTGACTTTC.

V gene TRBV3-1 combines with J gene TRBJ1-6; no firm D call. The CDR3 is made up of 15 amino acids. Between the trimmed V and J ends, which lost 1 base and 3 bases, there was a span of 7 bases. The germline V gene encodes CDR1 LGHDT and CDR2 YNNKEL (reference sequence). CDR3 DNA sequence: TGTGCCAGCAGCCAAGGGCAGAGCTATAATTCACCCCTCCACTTT. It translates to CASSQGQSYNSPLHF.

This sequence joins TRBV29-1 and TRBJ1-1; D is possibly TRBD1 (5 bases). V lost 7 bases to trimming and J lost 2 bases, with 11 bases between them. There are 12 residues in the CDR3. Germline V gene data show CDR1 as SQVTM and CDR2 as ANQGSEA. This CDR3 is CSAAGSNTEAFF. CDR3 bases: TGCAGCGCTGCAGGGAGTAACACTGAAGCTTTCTTT.

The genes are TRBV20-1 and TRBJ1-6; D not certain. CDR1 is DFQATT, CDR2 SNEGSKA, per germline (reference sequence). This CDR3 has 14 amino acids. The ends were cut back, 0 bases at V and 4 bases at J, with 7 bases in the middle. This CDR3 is CSAREGIYNSPLHF. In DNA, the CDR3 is TGCAGTGCTAGAGAGGGCATTTATAATTCACCCCTCCACTTT.

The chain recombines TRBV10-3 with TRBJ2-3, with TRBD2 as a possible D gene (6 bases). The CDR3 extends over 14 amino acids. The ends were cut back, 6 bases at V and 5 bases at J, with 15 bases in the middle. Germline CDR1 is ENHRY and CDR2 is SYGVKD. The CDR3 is CAIRTAGSKDTQYF. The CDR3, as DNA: TGTGCCATCAGAACCGCCGGGAGTAAAGATACGCAGTATTTT.